This TCR beta chain emerged from a study of blood T cells in healthy people across ages. Germline CDR1 and CDR2: SGHRS and YFSETQ. The V end was cut by 3 bases, the J end by 2 bases, with 10 bases between. The CDR3 is made up of 14 amino acids. The authors drew around 9.4 milliliters of peripheral blood from each donor. Using a J-beta primer mix together with a sample-barcoded 5' primer, a second PCR was run for roughly 6 to 12 cycles. Template switching added a 12-random-nucleotide identifier to every cDNA molecule. TCRdb re-derived calls from the 5' RACE reads in MiXCR, one entry per CDR3 protein. The sample has 1.5 million to 2 million distinct CDR3 sequences; about 32% are singletons.

The sequenced sample consisted of blood. This receptor was obtained from a woman in her 30s in good health. V gene TRBV5-1 combines with J gene TRBJ2-3; D may be TRBD1 or TRBD2 (7 bases each). The CDR3 here is CASSWEGATDTQYF. The CDR3, as DNA: TGCGCCAGCAGCTGGGAGGGGGCCACAGATACGCAGTATTTT.